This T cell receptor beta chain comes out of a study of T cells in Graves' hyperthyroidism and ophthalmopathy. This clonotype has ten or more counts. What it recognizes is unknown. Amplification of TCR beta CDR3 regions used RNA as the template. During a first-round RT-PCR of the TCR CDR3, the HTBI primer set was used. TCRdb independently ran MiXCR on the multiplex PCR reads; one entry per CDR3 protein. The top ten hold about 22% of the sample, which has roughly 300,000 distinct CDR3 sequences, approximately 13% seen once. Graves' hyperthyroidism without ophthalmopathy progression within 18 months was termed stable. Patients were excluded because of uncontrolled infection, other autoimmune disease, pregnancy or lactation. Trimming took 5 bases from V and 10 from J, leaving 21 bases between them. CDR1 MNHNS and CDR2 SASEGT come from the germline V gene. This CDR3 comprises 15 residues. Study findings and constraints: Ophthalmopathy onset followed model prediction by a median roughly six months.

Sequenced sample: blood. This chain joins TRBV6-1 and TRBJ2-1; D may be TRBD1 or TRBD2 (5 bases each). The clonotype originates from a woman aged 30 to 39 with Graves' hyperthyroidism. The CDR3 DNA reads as TGTGCCAGCAGTCAGGGAGCCGGGACGATCGAGGAGCAGTTCTTC. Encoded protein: CASSQGAGTIEEQFF.